This T cell receptor beta chain was captured by sequencing in a study of blood T cell repertoires in COVID-19. In the study overall: Sites in the United States, Italy and Spain provided acute and convalescent COVID-19 samples. PBMCs, B-cell-depleted T cells, or T cells were the source of the cDNA or gDNA that made up the material.

Per the study methods: Estimated nucleated cell counts came from reference gene primer amplification. The method was immunoSEQ multiplex PCR; TCRdb's version includes in-frame clones alone and lacks a portion of them. V, J and clone size derive from that table, while D and trimming were established from the DNA sequence. Among a few hundred thousand clones, approximately 86% were seen once, and the ten largest hold 0.87%. The CDR3 spans 15 residues. Deletions cut 4 bases from V and 6 bases from J, with 16 bases between. Germline V lookup: CDR1 MDHEN, CDR2 SYDVKM. Seattle researchers signed up patients amid active infection and tracked them longitudinally.

This receptor was obtained from a human donor with COVID-19, enrolled during active disease. The donor label of this sample is uncertain. The sequenced material came from peripheral blood. The chain employs TRBV28 and TRBJ1-3, with D hard to call. CDR3 residues: CASSSSAIPQNTIYF. CDR3 bases: TGTGCCAGCAGTTCCTCAGCGATCCCTCAAAACACCATATATTTT.